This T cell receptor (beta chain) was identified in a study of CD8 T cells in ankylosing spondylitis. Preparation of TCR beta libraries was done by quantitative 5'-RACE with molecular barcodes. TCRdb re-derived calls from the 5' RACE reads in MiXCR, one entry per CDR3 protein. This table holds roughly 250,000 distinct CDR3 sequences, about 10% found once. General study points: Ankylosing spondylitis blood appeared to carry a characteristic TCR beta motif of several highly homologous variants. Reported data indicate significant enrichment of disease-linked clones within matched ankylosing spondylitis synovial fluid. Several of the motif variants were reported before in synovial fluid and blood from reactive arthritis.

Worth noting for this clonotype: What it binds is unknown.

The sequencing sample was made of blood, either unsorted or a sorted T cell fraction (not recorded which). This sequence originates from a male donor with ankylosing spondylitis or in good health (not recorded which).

CDR3 nucleotides: TGTGCCACCCTCCGGGACAGACTGAACACTGAAGCTTTCTTT. Amino acid sequence: CATLRDRLNTEAFF. The chain joins TRBV6-1 to TRBJ1-1, with 7 bases identical to TRBD1. V dropped 10 bases and J dropped 0; count of bases not matched to a gene: 8. The CDR3 runs 14 residues. CDR1 is MNHNS, CDR2 SASEGT, per germline.